What follows describes a single T cell receptor (beta chain). Its antigen remains unknown. Following autologous stem cell transplantation, relapse occurred in every patient, and exposure to brentuximab vedotin varied. Assay used: immunoSEQ multiplex PCR; TCRdb lists only in-frame clones, some missing. Of about 13,000 clones listed, 80% to 95% are singletons. The entry originates in a study of PD-1 blockade in classical Hodgkin lymphoma. Study outcomes and limitations: Patients who responded completely had about the same baseline diversity as newly diagnosed patients. In newly diagnosed patients, baseline TCR diversity was reportedly below that of healthy donors.

This CDR3 contains 15 residues. With 6 bases clipped from V and 4 bases from J, the junction kept 6 bases outside the gene matches. Germline lookup yields CDR1 SNHLY and CDR2 FYNNEI. This receptor was taken from a human donor with classical Hodgkin lymphoma. The chain links TRBV2 to TRBJ2-2; 9 bases map to TRBD1. Material: peripheral blood mononuclear cells (PBMCs), obtained at baseline. In nucleotides, the CDR3 is TGTGCCAGCAGGGGACAGGGTGGTAGCACCGGGGAGCTGTTTTTT. Protein: CASRGQGGSTGELFF.